This passage covers 27 T cell receptor beta chains from one sample sequenced in a study of tumor-infiltrating lymphocytes in primary liver carcinoma. For blood RNA, unsorted whole blood served as the source, and germline DNA was extracted too. Constant-region priming of around 530 ng total RNA yielded TCR beta cDNA. Libraries covering TCR beta were generated through three nested multiplex PCR rounds (using a slightly modified ARM-PCR). Each of the first two PCR rounds ran approximately 11 cycles with TRBV1-TRBV30 forward and C-beta reverse primers. In TCRdb, the multiplex PCR reads were re-called with MiXCR into one record per CDR3 protein. Of a few hundred thousand distinct CDR3 sequences listed, around three fifths are singletons. Material: peripheral blood. Receptor source: a woman between 25 and 40 years old with primary liver carcinoma and hepatitis B virus infection.

This rearrangement joins TRBV6-5 to TRBJ1-2; no firm D call. The CDR3 has 12 amino acids. Germline assignment: CDR1 MNHEY and CDR2 SVGAGI. V was cut by 5 bases and J by 8 bases, with 12 bases left in between. The CDR3 region has the DNA TGTGCCAGCAGTCCCCACCCGGGGGGCTACACCTTC. Protein sequence: CASSPHPGGYTF.

A word on this clonotype: This may come from a read error, since a much larger clone is one base off. The chain carries TRBV6-5 and TRBJ2-7; 7 bases are shared with TRBD2. The CDR3 is made up of 16 amino acids. CDR1 is MNHEY, CDR2 SVGAGI, per germline. CDR3 region: CASTYLAGDLLDEQYF. DNA of the CDR3: TGTGCCAGCACTTACTTGGCGGGAGACCTTCTTGACGAGCAGTACTTC.

Comments on this clonotype: One junction end disagrees with the germline gene, perhaps due to a read error. The chain has TRBV12-3 or TRBV12-4 and TRBJ2-7; 9 bases align to TRBD2. The CDR3 is made up of 14 amino acids. The CDR3 reads CASSSTSGSYGQYF. In DNA, the CDR3 is TGTGCTAGCAGTTCGACTAGCGGCTCCTACGGGCAGTACTTC.

In DNA form, the CDR3 reads TGTGCCAGCAGCTTCTCCCTAGCGGGAGCAACAGATACGCAGTATTTT. This gives the protein CASSFSLAGATDTQYF. The chain is built from TRBV7-9 and TRBJ2-3; 10 nucleotides align to TRBD2. Unmatched junction bases numbered 6, after V lost 3 bases and J lost 3 bases. CDR1 SEHNR and CDR2 FQNEAQ come from the germline V gene (reference sequence). The CDR3 is 16 amino acids.

This clonotype occurred many times. The chain joins TRBV11-2 to TRBJ2-1; the match to TRBD1 covers 8 bases. The CDR3 loop spans 18 amino acids. Per the germline V gene, CDR1 is SGHAT and CDR2 is FQNNGV. V trimming: 3 bases; J trimming: 2 bases; junction bases outside the gene matches: 12. The CDR3 DNA reads as TGTGCCAGCAGCTTGAGATCCAAAACAGGGGGTACCTACAATGAGCAGTTCTTC. Translated, it gives CASSLRSKTGGTYNEQFF.

This clonotype was recorded many times. This chain's CDR3 is CASRRAESYNEQFF. CDR3 bases: TGTGCCAGCAGGCGGGCCGAAAGCTACAATGAGCAGTTCTTC. J is TRBJ2-1 and V is TRBV12-3 or TRBV12-4, with TRBD2 as a possible D gene (5 bases). CDR3 length: 14 amino acids. V lost 6 bases and J lost 3, with 12 bases in between.

Comment on this clonotype: A junction end diverges from the germline sequence, so it may reflect a read error. The chain employs TRBV5-4 and TRBJ2-3; 8 bases map to TRBD1. The CDR3 contains 16 residues. Germline V CDR1 and CDR2: SGHNT, YYREEE (reference sequence). CDR3 in amino acids: CGSNPGTGFLGDTQYF. The CDR3, as DNA: TGTGGCAGCAACCCGGGGACAGGCTTTCTCGGAGATACGCAGTATTTT. The entire variable domain, with the rest obtained from reference TRBV5-4 and TRBJ2-3, is as follows: ETGVTQSPTHLIKTRGQQVTLRCSSQSGHNTVSWYQQALGQGPQFIFQYYREEENGRGNFPPRFSGLQFPNYSSELNVNALELDDSALYLCGSNPGTGFLGDTQYFGPGTRLTVL.

Many counts were recorded for this clonotype. J is TRBJ1-2 and V is TRBV29-1; the D is unclear. The CDR3 covers 11 residues. Germline CDR1 reads SQVTM; CDR2 reads ANQGSEA. V lost 4 bases and J 8 bases, leaving 11 bases between the germline ends. CDR3 DNA: TGCAGCGTTGGAGCTGGGTGGGGCTACACCTTC. Protein: CSVGAGWGYTF.

As to this clonotype: One end of the junction varies from germline; a read error may be responsible. The chain carries TRBV11-1 and TRBJ2-1, with TRBD2 matching 8 bases. This CDR3 comprises 15 residues. Germline V lookup: CDR1 SGHAT, CDR2 FQDESV (reference sequence). The CDR3: CASSLVTSGTNEHFF. DNA for the CDR3: TGTGCCAGCAGCTTAGTTACTAGCGGCACCAATGAGCACTTCTTC.

A remark on this clonotype: Possible read error: a much larger clone is one base away. The chain couples TRBV12-3 or TRBV12-4 to TRBJ1-5; perhaps TRBD1 as D (5 bases). This CDR3 spans 14 amino acids. V lost 5 bases to trimming and J lost 5 bases, with 13 bases between them. For the CDR3, the DNA is TGTGCCAGCAGTCATGATAGGGACCATCAGCCCCAGCATTTT. Its translation is CASSHDRDHQPQHF.

The rearrangement uses TRBV13 and TRBJ2-1; 10 bases are a match to TRBD2. The CDR3 is 15 residues long. Unmatched junction bases numbered 5, after V lost 7 bases and J lost 2 bases. Germline loops: CDR1 PRHDT, CDR2 FYEKMQ (reference sequence). The CDR3 here is CASTPGLAPYNEQFF. The CDR3 DNA reads TGTGCCAGCACCCCGGGACTAGCGCCCTACAATGAGCAGTTCTTC. Using reference TRBV13 and TRBJ2-1 for the parts outside the CDR3, the full variable domain is AAGVIQSPRHLIKEKRETATLKCYPIPRHDTVYWYQQGPGQDPQFLISFYEKMQSDKGSIPDRFSAQQFSDYHSELNMSSLELGDSALYFCASTPGLAPYNEQFFGPGTRLTVL.

On this clonotype: This may be a read error: a much more frequent sequence differs by one nucleotide. The CDR3 region is CVSSPVFGSNEQFF. The CDR3 DNA reads as TGTGTCAGCAGCCCCGTGTTCGGTAGCAATGAGCAGTTCTTC. The J gene is TRBJ2-1, the V gene TRBV6-5, with no clear D. This CDR3 has 14 amino acids. The V gene's germline CDR1 is MNHEY and CDR2 SVGAGI.

This clonotype was counted only a few times. A much bigger clone sits one base away, suggesting this may be a read error. The rearrangement joins TRBV11-2 to TRBJ2-7, with D possibly matching TRBD2 (7 bases). The CDR3 covers 17 residues. Germline V gene lookup returns CDR1 SGHAT and CDR2 FQNNGV. V lost 1 base, J lost 3 bases, and 19 bases lay in between. CDR3 bases: TGTGCCAGCAGCTTAGGAACACGGGGGGCCCTCAACTACGAGCAGTACTTC. This encodes CASSLGTRGALNYEQYF.

Of note for this clonotype: One base away lies a much larger clone, so this may be a sequencing read error. J is TRBJ2-5 and V is TRBV5-5; D uncertain. Germline-derived CDR1 and CDR2 are SGHKS and YYEKEE (reference sequence). The CDR3 has 14 amino acids. The V end lost 0 bases, the J end lost 1 base, and 7 bases lay between the germline ends. CDR3 DNA: TGTGCCAGCAGCTTGGGAGACGTCCAAGAGACCCAGTACTTC. Translating it yields CASSLGDVQETQYF.

Remarks on this clonotype: Being one base from a much bigger clone, this may be a read error. The chain is built from TRBV29-1 and TRBJ2-7; perhaps TRBD1 as D (6 bases). V was pared by 8 bases and J by 4 bases, with 18 bases between. Germline CDR1 reads SQVTM; CDR2 reads ANQGSEA. The CDR3 covers 13 residues. The CDR3 DNA sequence: TGCAGCATTGCAGCACCGGACAGTTACGAGCAGTACTTC. Its translation is CSIAAPDSYEQYF.

In its sample, this clonotype was seen a few times. Here the CDR3 reads CAWSGGFRNEQYF. CDR3 coding DNA: TGTGCCTGGAGTGGGGGGTTTCGGAACGAGCAGTACTTC. The V and J genes are TRBV30 and TRBJ2-7; tentatively, D is TRBD1 or TRBD2 (5 bases each). This CDR3 is 13 amino acids long. CDR1 is GTSNPN, CDR2 SVGIG, per germline (reference sequence). Trimming took off 1 base at V and 5 bases at J, with 12 bases between the two ends.

This clonotype was observed many times. J is TRBJ2-7 and V is TRBV11-2, with D maybe TRBD2 (5 bases). CDR1 is SGHAT and CDR2 is FQNNGV in the germline V gene. The CDR3 covers 12 residues. V was pared by 2 bases and J by 7 bases, with 9 bases between. CDR3 region: CASSLRTGEQYF. The CDR3 DNA reads TGTGCCAGCAGCTTACGTACGGGGGAGCAGTACTTC. Full variable domain (outside the CDR3, taken from reference TRBV11-2 and TRBJ2-7): EAGVAQSPRYKIIEKRQSVAFWCNPISGHATLYWYQQILGQGPKLLIQFQNNGVVDDSQLPKDRFSAERLKGVDSTLKIQPAKLEDSAVYLCASSLRTGEQYFGPGTRLTVT.

Of note for this clonotype: Germline is not matched at one junction end, which may reflect a read error. The chain combines TRBV5-8 with TRBJ2-1; 7 positions agree with TRBD2. CDR1 is SGHTS and CDR2 is YDEGEE in the germline V gene. The CDR3 has 19 amino acids. This CDR3 reads CTSSLVGGSTGLNYNEQFF. CDR3 nucleotide sequence: TGTACCAGCAGCTTGGTGGGCGGGAGCACAGGTTTAAACTACAATGAGCAGTTCTTC.

This clonotype has a handful of counts. V usage is TRBV5-1 and J usage is TRBJ2-5; 8 bases align to TRBD2. The CDR3 runs to 15 residues. V trimming: 0 bases; J trimming: 5 bases; junction bases outside the gene matches: 6. Germline V gene lookup returns CDR1 SGHRS and CDR2 YFSETQ. The CDR3, as DNA: TGCGCCAGCAGCTTGGACGGGAGGGCCGATGAGACCCAGTACTTC. It encodes CASSLDGRADETQYF.

The chain uses TRBV4-2 and TRBJ2-5; 7 bases fit TRBD2. This CDR3 has 16 residues. Germline loops: CDR1 LGHNA, CDR2 YNFKEQ. Unmatched junction bases numbered 13, after V lost 5 bases and J lost 4 bases. The CDR3 here is CASSSRGAGDLETQYF. For the CDR3, the DNA is TGTGCCAGCAGCTCCCGGGGCGCGGGGGACCTAGAGACCCAGTACTTC.

The table lists this clonotype with a count of one. The genes are TRBV20-1 and TRBJ2-7, with a possible D match to TRBD1 (7 bases). Trimming left V 2 bases short and J 1 base short, with 24 bases between. The CDR3 contains 18 residues. Germline V lookup: CDR1 DFQATT, CDR2 SNEGSKA (reference sequence). The CDR3 region is CSARNPAGGTGVSYEQYF. The CDR3 DNA follows: TGCAGTGCTAGAAACCCCGCAGGGGGGACGGGAGTTTCCTACGAGCAGTACTTC.

The count of this clonotype is one. Sequence at one end of the junction differs from germline and may be a read error. The chain employs TRBV6-1 and TRBJ1-5, with D perhaps matching TRBD1 (6 bases). The germline V gene has CDR1 MNHNS and CDR2 SASEGT. There are 14 residues in the CDR3. The CDR3 region is CASTGPYSIQPQHF. CDR3 in DNA: TGTGCCAGTACAGGGCCCTATAGCATTCAGCCCCAGCATTTT.

At least ten counts were recorded for this clonotype. V and J are TRBV6-2 or TRBV6-3 and TRBJ2-1; D ambiguous. Deletions cut 4 bases from V and 7 bases from J, with 14 bases between. Germline V gene lookup returns CDR1 MNHEY and CDR2 SVGEGT. The CDR3 covers 14 residues. In DNA form, the CDR3 reads TGTGCCAGCAGTTTTGGGCTTTCACGGAATGAGCAGTTCTTC. Residues: CASSFGLSRNEQFF.

The chain carries TRBV12-3 or TRBV12-4 and TRBJ2-2; tentative D call: TRBD1 (6 bases). This CDR3 has 15 amino acids. V was cut by 11 bases and J by 1 base, with 17 bases left in between. CDR3 in DNA: TGTGCCTCCTCCAGGGGCATAGGGAACACCGGGGAGCTGTTTTTT. This encodes CASSRGIGNTGELFF.

Details on this clonotype: A single base separates this from a much larger clone, so it may be a read error. The chain combines TRBV12-3 or TRBV12-4 with TRBJ1-1, with D perhaps TRBD1 (5 bases). The CDR3 totals 14 residues. Trimming removed 4 bases from V and 3 bases from J, with 12 bases in between. In DNA form, the CDR3 reads TGTGCCAGCAGTTCTATGAGGGGTGACACTGAAGCTTTCTTT. Amino acids: CASSSMRGDTEAFF.

This chain links TRBV7-9 with TRBJ2-6, with 8 positions matching TRBD1. This CDR3 is 17 amino acids long. The germline V gene encodes CDR1 SEHNR and CDR2 FQNEAQ (reference sequence). V lost 6 bases to trimming and J lost 0 bases; unmatched junction nucleotides: 7. The CDR3 spells CASRWDRPFSGANVLTF. The CDR3 coding sequence is TGTGCCAGCAGATGGGACAGGCCTTTCTCTGGGGCCAACGTCCTGACTTTC.

This clonotype was counted a few times. The chain is built from TRBV30 and TRBJ2-7, with D hard to call. The V gene's germline CDR1 is GTSNPN and CDR2 SVGIG (reference sequence). The V end was cut by 5 bases, the J end by 0 bases, with 8 bases between. The CDR3 is 12 amino acids. CDR3 nucleotides: TGTGCCTGGGCCAGGAGCTCCTACGAGCAGTACTTC. Amino acid sequence: CAWARSSYEQYF.